This TCR beta chain was recovered during a study of shared clonotypes between healthy human individuals. Study as a whole: Participating donors consisted of a couple of women and a few men aged 18 to 49. Plates per donor: three CD4 naive, three CD4 memory, two CD8 naive, one CD8 memory. Findings of the study overall: The naive CD4 repertoires of several donors were compared, and around 5.1% of clonotypes were shared.

Method: immunoSEQ multiplex PCR; TCRdb's copy keeps in-frame clones and lacks some. The repertoire has just over 2,000,000 clones, about 95% of them found once; the top ten carry 0.85% to 1.3%. CD45RO-negative CD8 cells positively selected for CCR7 made up the naive population, which excluded terminally differentiated effector memory CD45RA+ cells. Trimming pared 0 bases from V and 4 bases from J, leaving 13 bases between. Germline loops: CDR1 SGHDN, CDR2 FVKESK. The CDR3 length is 15 residues. In the case of this clone: The antigen is undetermined.

This sequence was found in a man between 18 and 29 years old in good health. This rearrangement joins TRBV14 to TRBJ2-7, with D perhaps TRBD1 or TRBD2 (6 bases each). Sequenced input: naive CD8+ T cells sorted from blood. CDR3 residues: CASSQDLGGVYEQYF. The CDR3 DNA is TGTGCCAGCAGCCAAGATTTGGGGGGCGTATACGAGCAGTACTTC.